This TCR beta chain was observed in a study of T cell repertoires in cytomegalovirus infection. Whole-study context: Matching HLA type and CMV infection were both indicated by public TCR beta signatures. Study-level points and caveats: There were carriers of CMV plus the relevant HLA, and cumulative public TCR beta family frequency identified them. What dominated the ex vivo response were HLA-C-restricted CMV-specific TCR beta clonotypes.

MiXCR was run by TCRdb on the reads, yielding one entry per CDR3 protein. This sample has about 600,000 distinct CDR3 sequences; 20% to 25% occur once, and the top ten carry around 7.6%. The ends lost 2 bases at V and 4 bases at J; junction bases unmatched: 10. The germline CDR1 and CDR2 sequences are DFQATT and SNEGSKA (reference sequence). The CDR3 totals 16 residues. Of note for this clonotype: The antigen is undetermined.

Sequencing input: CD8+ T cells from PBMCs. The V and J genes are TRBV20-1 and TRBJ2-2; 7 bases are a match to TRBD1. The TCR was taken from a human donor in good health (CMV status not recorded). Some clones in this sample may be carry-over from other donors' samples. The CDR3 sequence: CSARLEPGQSTGELFF. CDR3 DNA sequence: TGCAGTGCTAGATTGGAACCGGGACAGAGCACCGGGGAGCTGTTTTTT.